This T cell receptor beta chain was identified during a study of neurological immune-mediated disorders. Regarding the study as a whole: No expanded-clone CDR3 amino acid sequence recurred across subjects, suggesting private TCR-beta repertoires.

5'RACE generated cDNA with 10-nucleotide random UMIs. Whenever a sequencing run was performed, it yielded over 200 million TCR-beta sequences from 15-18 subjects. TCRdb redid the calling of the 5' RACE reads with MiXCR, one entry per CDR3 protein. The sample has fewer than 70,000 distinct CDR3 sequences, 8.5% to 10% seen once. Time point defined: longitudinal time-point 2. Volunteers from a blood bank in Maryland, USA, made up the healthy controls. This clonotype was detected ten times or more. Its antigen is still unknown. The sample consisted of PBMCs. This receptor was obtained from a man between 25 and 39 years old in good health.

The CDR3 nucleotides are TGCGCCAGCAGCCTTCAGCGGGAGGGTCTGACAGATACGCAGTATTTT. As protein: CASSLQREGLTDTQYF. V usage is TRBV4-1 and J usage is TRBJ2-3; 10 bases line up with TRBD2. Germline CDR1 reads MGHRA; CDR2 reads YSYEKL. The V gene end was trimmed by 4 bases and the J gene end by 3 bases; junction bases not matched to a gene: 7. This CDR3 comprises 16 residues.